The present entry profiles one T cell receptor beta chain with its context. Its antigen is unidentified. The data belong to a study of cytomegalovirus exposure and HLA in healthy donors. Overall study results and limits: Researchers counted about 150 TCR beta chains as cytomegalovirus-associated.

Some clones are missing from TCRdb's copy, which holds only in-frame ones; the method was immunoSEQ multiplex PCR. The profile covers approximately 190,000 clones, with roughly 82% appearing a single time and less than 8.5% taken by the ten largest. CDR3 length equals 15 residues. The germline CDR1 and CDR2 sequences are MDHEN and SYDVKM. V lost 6 bases to trimming and J lost 0 bases, with 12 bases between them. The sample comprised PBMCs. The chain couples TRBV28 to TRBJ1-3; D unclear. The TCR originated in a man aged 18 to 30 in good health and CMV-seropositive. The CDR3 DNA follows: TGTGCCAGCAGCCCAGCCCCTAGCTCTGGAAACACCATATATTTT. It translates to CASSPAPSSGNTIYF.